The T cell receptor (beta chain) described here comes from a study of T cell repertoires in cytomegalovirus infection. Whole-study context: Recently identified HLA-C-restricted and well-studied HLA-B-restricted CMV epitopes were used.

TCRdb fed the reads into MiXCR, producing one record per CDR3 protein. The data show around 200,000 distinct CDR3 sequences, about 38% seen once. On this clonotype: Its antigen is undetermined.

This CDR3 region has 14 residues. Germline V gene lookup returns CDR1 DFQATT and CDR2 SNEGSKA (reference sequence). V was cut by 3 bases and J by 3 bases, with 14 bases left in between. This TCR was sampled from a human donor in good health (CMV status not recorded). Some clones in this sample may be carry-over from other donors' samples. Material: CD8+ T cells from cultured PBMCs, obtained from culture after CMV antigen stimulation. The V call is TRBV20-1, the J call TRBJ2-5, with a weak D call TRBD1 (6 bases). For the CDR3, the DNA is TGCAGTGCTAGTTCACAGGGTTACGAAGAGACCCAGTACTTC. This encodes CSASSQGYEETQYF.